The rows below give T cell receptor beta chains drawn from one sample of a study of blood T cell repertoires in COVID-19. Assay used: immunoSEQ multiplex PCR; TCRdb lists only in-frame clones, some missing. The sample yields about 89,000 clones, around 85% seen once. The sequenced sample was peripheral blood. These receptor sequences come from an elderly woman with acute or convalescent COVID-19. The CDR3 runs from the conserved cysteine through the conserved F or W. Each record gives: D gene, V gene, J gene, clone size, CDR3 DNA, CDR3 protein. D genes are given only for firm matches. Clone size is given for some rows only: seen once, a few or many times, or a class if the clone is expanded.

d_gene: -; v_gene: TRBV11-2; j_gene: TRBJ1-1; abundance: -; CDR3nt: TGTGCCAGCAGCTTAGACGTCTCGTACACTGAAGCTTTCTTT; CDR3aa: CASSLDVSYTEAFF
d_gene: -; v_gene: TRBV10-3; j_gene: TRBJ2-7; abundance: -; CDR3nt: TGTGCCATCAGTGAGTCGATGGCAGGGCTAGATTCCTACGAGCAGTACTTC; CDR3aa: CAISESMAGLDSYEQYF
d_gene: TRBD2; v_gene: TRBV19; j_gene: TRBJ2-3; abundance: -; CDR3nt: TGTGCCAGTAGTATAGGGGCGCGGGGGGGCCCCGATACGCAGTATTTT; CDR3aa: CASSIGARGGPDTQYF
d_gene: -; v_gene: TRBV21-1; j_gene: TRBJ1-2; abundance: -; CDR3nt: TGTGCCAGCAGCAAAAGGGGACAGGAGATATCCTATGGCTACACCTTC; CDR3aa: CASSKRGQEISYGYTF
d_gene: -; v_gene: TRBV5-4; j_gene: TRBJ1-4; abundance: -; CDR3nt: TGTGCCAGCAGTTCGGACGGGGGTCGGTACGAAAAACTGTTTTTT; CDR3aa: CASSSDGGRYEKLFF
d_gene: -; v_gene: TRBV7-6; j_gene: TRBJ2-7; abundance: -; CDR3nt: TGTGCCAGCAGCTTAAAAGCCGGGACTCCTTCCTACGAGCAGTACTTC; CDR3aa: CASSLKAGTPSYEQYF
d_gene: TRBD2; v_gene: TRBV19; j_gene: TRBJ2-2; abundance: -; CDR3nt: TGTGCCAGTAGTGCGGGACTAGCGGTTAGAACCGGGGAGCTGTTTTTT; CDR3aa: CASSAGLAVRTGELFF
d_gene: -; v_gene: TRBV7-9; j_gene: TRBJ1-2; abundance: -; CDR3nt: TGTGCCAGCAGCCCCCCCCTGGGCGGCTACACCTTC; CDR3aa: CASSPPLGGYTF
d_gene: TRBD2; v_gene: TRBV4-1; j_gene: TRBJ2-3; abundance: -; CDR3nt: TGCGCCAGCAGCCGAGCGGGGGGGACCTCTAGCACAGATACGCAGTATTTT; CDR3aa: CASSRAGGTSSTDTQYF
d_gene: TRBD1; v_gene: TRBV10-3; j_gene: TRBJ1-2; abundance: -; CDR3nt: TGTGCCATCACACAACCCGGGACAGGGGCCGATGGCTACACCTTC; CDR3aa: CAITQPGTGADGYTF
d_gene: -; v_gene: TRBV7-8; j_gene: TRBJ1-1; abundance: -; CDR3nt: TGTGCCAGCAGCTTCAGTGAGGACACTGAAGCTTTCTTT; CDR3aa: CASSFSEDTEAFF
d_gene: -; v_gene: TRBV7-9; j_gene: TRBJ1-1; abundance: -; CDR3nt: TGTGCCAGCAGCTTAGTACCTCAACCAGGGCCAAACACTGAAGCTTTCTTT; CDR3aa: CASSLVPQPGPNTEAFF
d_gene: TRBD1; v_gene: TRBV28; j_gene: TRBJ1-4; abundance: -; CDR3nt: TGTGCCAGCAGTTCCCCAATCGGACAGGCCCAAAAACTGTTTTTT; CDR3aa: CASSSPIGQAQKLFF
d_gene: TRBD1; v_gene: TRBV28; j_gene: TRBJ1-5; abundance: -; CDR3nt: TGTGCCAGCAGTTTATTTGGGACAGGGGCTCAGCCCCAGCATTTT; CDR3aa: CASSLFGTGAQPQHF
d_gene: -; v_gene: TRBV28; j_gene: TRBJ1-6; abundance: -; CDR3nt: TGTGCCAGCAGTTTGAGGAGGGCGGATAATTCACCCCTCCACTTT; CDR3aa: CASSLRRADNSPLHF
d_gene: TRBD1; v_gene: TRBV7-8; j_gene: TRBJ1-5; abundance: -; CDR3nt: TGTGCCAGCAGTCCAGGGACAGGGGGGGATCAGCCCCAGCATTTT; CDR3aa: CASSPGTGGDQPQHF
d_gene: -; v_gene: TRBV2; j_gene: TRBJ1-2; abundance: -; CDR3nt: TGTGCCAGCAGTGACTGGACGGGGAAGGGCTACACCTTC; CDR3aa: CASSDWTGKGYTF
d_gene: TRBD1; v_gene: TRBV19; j_gene: TRBJ1-2; abundance: -; CDR3nt: TGTGCCAGTAGTGCGACAGGGGGGGACTATGGCTACACCTTC; CDR3aa: CASSATGGDYGYTF
d_gene: TRBD2; v_gene: TRBV15; j_gene: TRBJ2-5; abundance: few; CDR3nt: TGTGCCACCAGCAGATTGGGACTAGCGGGGGGGTTCCAAGAGACCCAGTACTTC; CDR3aa: CATSRLGLAGGFQETQYF
d_gene: -; v_gene: TRBV9; j_gene: TRBJ2-1; abundance: -; CDR3nt: TGTGCCAGCAGCTCCTCGGACAGTCCCTACAATGAGCAGTTCTTC; CDR3aa: CASSSSDSPYNEQFF
d_gene: -; v_gene: TRBV10-3; j_gene: TRBJ1-1; abundance: few; CDR3nt: TGTGCCATCGCTGGTTCGGGTAACACTGAAGCTTTCTTT; CDR3aa: CAIAGSGNTEAFF
d_gene: -; v_gene: TRBV7-9; j_gene: TRBJ2-5; abundance: -; CDR3nt: TGTGCCAGCAGCTTACAGCCGCAGGGGGGAGAGACCCAGTACTTC; CDR3aa: CASSLQPQGGETQYF
d_gene: TRBD1; v_gene: TRBV7-9; j_gene: TRBJ1-6; abundance: many; CDR3nt: TGTGCCAGCAGCTTAGTCACCCGGGACAGCAGCAATTCACCCCTCCACTTT; CDR3aa: CASSLVTRDSSNSPLHF
d_gene: TRBD1; v_gene: TRBV19; j_gene: TRBJ1-2; abundance: -; CDR3nt: TGTGCCAGTAGTACGCCGGGACAGGGGTATGGCTACACCTTC; CDR3aa: CASSTPGQGYGYTF
d_gene: -; v_gene: TRBV2; j_gene: TRBJ1-5; abundance: -; CDR3nt: TGTGCCAGCAGTGAAGACAGGCTCCCCAATCAGCCCCAGCATTTT; CDR3aa: CASSEDRLPNQPQHF
d_gene: TRBD1; v_gene: TRBV29-1; j_gene: TRBJ1-2; abundance: -; CDR3nt: TGCAGCGTTGTTATGGGACAGCGCTATGGCTACACCTTC; CDR3aa: CSVVMGQRYGYTF
d_gene: -; v_gene: TRBV18; j_gene: TRBJ2-7; abundance: -; CDR3nt: TGTGCCAGCTCACCTCGGGACAATGCCTACGAGCAGTACTTC; CDR3aa: CASSPRDNAYEQYF
d_gene: TRBD1; v_gene: TRBV7-2; j_gene: TRBJ2-3; abundance: few; CDR3nt: TGTGCCAGCAGCCTTGGGACAGGGGTCTCCACAGATACGCAGTATTTT; CDR3aa: CASSLGTGVSTDTQYF
d_gene: -; v_gene: TRBV9; j_gene: TRBJ1-1; abundance: -; CDR3nt: TGTGCCAGCAGCCCACCATCGGGAAACACTGAAGCTTTCTTT; CDR3aa: CASSPPSGNTEAFF
d_gene: -; v_gene: TRBV10-3; j_gene: TRBJ2-3; abundance: -; CDR3nt: TGTGCCACAGGAGACAGGTCGAGATTGCCAGATACGCAGTATTTT; CDR3aa: CATGDRSRLPDTQYF
d_gene: -; v_gene: TRBV6-5; j_gene: TRBJ1-1; abundance: -; CDR3nt: TGTGCCAGCATACCCGGGACGGGGGTACCTTTCTTT; CDR3aa: CASIPGTGVPFF
d_gene: -; v_gene: TRBV30; j_gene: TRBJ1-2; abundance: -; CDR3nt: TGTGCCTGGAGTGCGGGATTGTATGGCTACACCTTC; CDR3aa: CAWSAGLYGYTF
d_gene: -; v_gene: TRBV7-3; j_gene: TRBJ2-3; abundance: -; CDR3nt: TGTGCCAGCAGCTTAATTCCAGGATCGACAGATACGCAGTATTTT; CDR3aa: CASSLIPGSTDTQYF
d_gene: TRBD2; v_gene: TRBV6-2/TRBV6-3; j_gene: TRBJ2-3; abundance: once; CDR3nt: TGTGCCAGCAGTAACTCCGGCGGGGGGCACACAGATACGCAGTATTTT; CDR3aa: CASSNSGGGHTDTQYF
d_gene: TRBD2; v_gene: TRBV7-6; j_gene: TRBJ2-5; abundance: -; CDR3nt: TGTGCCAGCAGCCCCCGACTAGCGGGGGGACTAGCTACCCAGTACTTC; CDR3aa: CASSPRLAGGLATQYF
d_gene: -; v_gene: TRBV7-9; j_gene: TRBJ1-5; abundance: -; CDR3nt: TGTGCCAGCAGCGCTGGCGGAAACAATCAGCCCCAGCATTTT; CDR3aa: CASSAGGNNQPQHF
d_gene: -; v_gene: TRBV18; j_gene: TRBJ1-3; abundance: -; CDR3nt: TGTGCCAGCTCACCGGGCAGCTCTGGAAACACCATATATTTT; CDR3aa: CASSPGSSGNTIYF
d_gene: -; v_gene: TRBV7-9; j_gene: TRBJ2-5; abundance: -; CDR3nt: TGTGCCAGCAGCTCCTATAATCCAAAAGAGACCCAGTACTTC; CDR3aa: CASSSYNPKETQYF
d_gene: -; v_gene: TRBV28; j_gene: TRBJ1-3; abundance: -; CDR3nt: TGTGCCAGCAGTTTAAATCGGGGGATACGGGCTGGAAACACCATATATTTT; CDR3aa: CASSLNRGIRAGNTIYF
d_gene: -; v_gene: TRBV5-4; j_gene: TRBJ2-1; abundance: -; CDR3nt: TGTGCCAGCAGCTTGGCCAGCGGCTCCTACAATGAGCAGTTCTTC; CDR3aa: CASSLASGSYNEQFF
d_gene: TRBD1; v_gene: TRBV10-3; j_gene: TRBJ1-2; abundance: few; CDR3nt: TGTGCCATCAGTGTTCAAGTCCGGGACAGGGGGGGAAGCTACACCTTC; CDR3aa: CAISVQVRDRGGSYTF
d_gene: -; v_gene: TRBV3-1/TRBV3-2; j_gene: TRBJ1-1; abundance: -; CDR3nt: TGTGCCAGCAGCCAAGAGGGGAGAACTGAAGCTTTCTTT; CDR3aa: CASSQEGRTEAFF
d_gene: -; v_gene: TRBV28; j_gene: TRBJ1-2; abundance: -; CDR3nt: TGTGCCAGCAGCCCAGGGCCCACCTTC; CDR3aa: CASSPGPTF
d_gene: -; v_gene: TRBV5-8; j_gene: TRBJ2-7; abundance: few; CDR3nt: TGTGCCAGCAGCTTGGACGGAGTTTACGAGCAGTACTTC; CDR3aa: CASSLDGVYEQYF
d_gene: TRBD1; v_gene: TRBV6-5; j_gene: TRBJ1-1; abundance: -; CDR3nt: TGTGCCAGCAGTCGCATCAGGGGGCTGATGACTGAAGCTTTCTTT; CDR3aa: CASSRIRGLMTEAFF
d_gene: -; v_gene: TRBV19; j_gene: TRBJ1-1; abundance: once; CDR3nt: TGTGCCAGTAGTGACAGGCTGAACACTGAAGCTTTCTTT; CDR3aa: CASSDRLNTEAFF
d_gene: TRBD1; v_gene: TRBV28; j_gene: TRBJ1-2; abundance: -; CDR3nt: TGTGCCAGCAGTTTACTCCAGACAGGGCACTATGGCTACACCTTC; CDR3aa: CASSLLQTGHYGYTF
d_gene: TRBD1; v_gene: TRBV28; j_gene: TRBJ2-3; abundance: -; CDR3nt: TGTGCCAGCAGTTCCCCCCCGGGACAGGGGGGAGCAGATACGCAGTATTTT; CDR3aa: CASSSPPGQGGADTQYF
d_gene: TRBD2; v_gene: TRBV9; j_gene: TRBJ2-5; abundance: -; CDR3nt: TGTGCCAGCAGCACTAGCGGGGCTTCACAAGAGACCCAGTACTTC; CDR3aa: CASSTSGASQETQYF
d_gene: TRBD2; v_gene: TRBV29-1; j_gene: TRBJ2-5; abundance: -; CDR3nt: TGCAGCGTTGTAGAGTATACTCCCGTGGCTAGCGGGGAGAAGGCCCAGTACTTC; CDR3aa: CSVVEYTPVASGEKAQYF
d_gene: TRBD1; v_gene: TRBV4-3; j_gene: TRBJ1-3; abundance: few; CDR3nt: TGCGCCAGCAGCGAAGACAGGGTAGGAAACACCATATATTTT; CDR3aa: CASSEDRVGNTIYF
d_gene: -; v_gene: TRBV14; j_gene: TRBJ2-2; abundance: -; CDR3nt: TGTGCCAGCAGCCAACCGGGGGCGAACACCGGGGAGCTGTTTTTT; CDR3aa: CASSQPGANTGELFF
d_gene: -; v_gene: TRBV7-8; j_gene: TRBJ1-1; abundance: -; CDR3nt: TGTGCCAGCAGCTTAGGCGCCGTTATGAACACTGAAGCTTTCTTT; CDR3aa: CASSLGAVMNTEAFF
d_gene: TRBD2; v_gene: TRBV7-8; j_gene: TRBJ2-3; abundance: once; CDR3nt: TGTGCCAGCAGCTTAGGGCGTCTGCGGGGGGGCCGGGTAGATACGCAGTATTTT; CDR3aa: CASSLGRLRGGRVDTQYF